This T cell receptor (beta chain) came from a study of regulatory T cells in long-lasting Graves disease. Study-level findings and limits: Favored gene segments in persistent disease were TRBV28, TRBJ1-2 and TRBJ2-5.

The authors built TCR beta libraries using iRepertoire HTBI primers and Arm-PCR of CDR3 regions. TCRdb used MiXCR to reprocess the multiplex PCR reads, holding one entry per CDR3 protein. The sample yields about 660,000 distinct CDR3 sequences, 25% to 30% seen once. Trimming left V 2 bases short and J 0 bases short, with 23 bases between. The length of the CDR3 is 20 residues. Germline loops: CDR1 DFQATT, CDR2 SNEGSKA (reference sequence). To note about this clonotype: The antigen is not known.

Sample time point: persistent/refractory GD, antithyroid drugs over 5 years with positive TRAb. PBMC RNA was the source of the TCR library. American Thyroid Association guidelines defined Graves' disease diagnosis. All patients originated from an endocrinology department located in Xi'an, China. The authors drew 9 to 9.5 milliliters of peripheral blood into EDTA tubes. This sequence originates from a female donor with Graves disease. V is TRBV20-1 and J is TRBJ2-6, with D perhaps given as TRBD1 or TRBD2 (6 bases each). This specimen consisted of peripheral blood mononuclear cells (PBMCs), obtained when the disease was refractory, from a patient treated with antithyroid drugs. The chain's CDR3 is CSARSRGPGLLPSGANVLTF. CDR3 coding DNA: TGCAGTGCTAGATCCCGGGGGCCCGGGCTCCTTCCCTCTGGGGCCAACGTCCTGACTTTC.